This T cell receptor (beta chain) was obtained from a study of blood T cell repertoires in COVID-19. Trimming took 0 bases from V and 1 from J, leaving 6 bases between them. Germline assignment: CDR1 MGHRA and CDR2 YSYEKL. The CDR3 contains 14 residues. Profiled with immunoSEQ multiplex PCR; TCRdb holds only in-frame clones, not every one. This repertoire shows fewer than 200,000 clones, approximately 87% found once; its top ten account for roughly 4.5%. Participant-given clinical history determined each cohort assignment. The V call is TRBV4-1, the J call TRBJ1-2, with D hard to call. The clonotype originates from a woman aged 45 to 65 who had recovered from COVID-19. Specimen: PBMCs or T cells enriched from blood (not recorded which). The DNA of the CDR3 is TGCGCCAGCAGCCAAGACACGGGTAACTATGGCTACACCTTC. It is translated as CASSQDTGNYGYTF.